This T cell receptor (beta chain) comes out of a study of T cell changes during pregnancy in multiple sclerosis. The germline V gene encodes CDR1 SEHNR and CDR2 FQNEAQ (reference sequence). The length of the CDR3 is 17 residues. After removal of 5 bases from V and 6 bases from J, the junction contained 16 bases not matched to a gene. Sequenced by immunoSEQ multiplex PCR; TCRdb stores in-frame clones only, minus some. The sample includes tens of thousands of clones, 90% of them seen just once. The clonotype originates from a female donor with multiple sclerosis, enrolled in a pregnancy study. The J gene is TRBJ2-3, the V gene TRBV7-9; TRBD2 agrees at 8 bases. The sequencing used peripheral blood, collected in the third trimester of pregnancy. CDR3 DNA: TGTGCCAGCAGCCCCCTTCTTAGCGGGAAGATGCCGGATACGCAGTATTTT. Translating gives CASSPLLSGKMPDTQYF.